This section outlines one T cell receptor beta chain sequence together with its context. The repertoire was sequenced with immunoSEQ multiplex PCR; TCRdb's copy has only in-frame clones and lacks some. This table holds roughly 120,000 clones, over 75% found once. This specimen comes from a study of control samples from healthy donors and cancer patients. The germline V gene has CDR1 SGHTA and CDR2 FQGTGA. The length of the CDR3 is 18 residues. Trimming cost V 1 base and J 3 bases; bases outside gene matches: 7. The clonotype comes from a woman aged 55 to 70 with lung cancer. Input material: PBMCs. The chain carries TRBV7-3 and TRBJ2-2; 11 nucleotides match TRBD2. CDR3 nucleotide sequence: TGTGCCAGCAGCTTAAACCCACTAGCGGGAGATCACACCGGGGAGCTGTTTTTT. It translates to CASSLNPLAGDHTGELFF.